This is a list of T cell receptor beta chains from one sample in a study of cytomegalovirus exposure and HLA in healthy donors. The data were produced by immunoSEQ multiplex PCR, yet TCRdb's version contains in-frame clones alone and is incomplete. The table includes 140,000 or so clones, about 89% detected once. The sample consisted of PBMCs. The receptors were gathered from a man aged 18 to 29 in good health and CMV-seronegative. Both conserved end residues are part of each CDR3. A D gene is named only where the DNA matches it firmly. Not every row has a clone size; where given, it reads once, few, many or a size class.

CDR3: CAIMQPGQYNEQFF
DNA: TGTGCCATCATGCAACCGGGACAGTACAATGAGCAGTTCTTC
size: few
D: TRBD1
V: TRBV10-3
J: TRBJ2-1

CDR3: CASSSEGPLHF
DNA: TGCGCCAGCAGCTCGGAGGGGCCCCTCCACTTT
size: .
D: .
V: TRBV5-1
J: TRBJ1-6

CDR3: CASSLTGRANTGELFF
DNA: TGCGCCAGCAGCTTGACGGGGAGGGCGAACACCGGGGAGCTGTTTTTT
size: .
D: TRBD2
V: TRBV5-1
J: TRBJ2-2

CDR3: CASSSRTQRDQPQHF
DNA: TGTGCCAGCAGCTCGAGGACCCAGAGGGATCAGCCCCAGCATTTT
size: once
D: .
V: TRBV28
J: TRBJ1-5

CDR3: CASSLVDYAAGELFF
DNA: TGCGCCAGCAGCTTGGTAGATTATGCCGCCGGGGAGCTGTTTTTT
size: .
D: .
V: TRBV5-1
J: TRBJ2-2

CDR3: CASSPGQGNTEAFF
DNA: TGTGCCAGCAGCCCCGGACAGGGGAACACTGAAGCTTTCTTT
size: few
D: TRBD1
V: TRBV7-6
J: TRBJ1-1

CDR3: CASSLGRVSGTEAFF
DNA: TGCGCCAGCAGCTTGGGTCGGGTCTCGGGGACTGAAGCTTTCTTT
size: .
D: .
V: TRBV5-1
J: TRBJ1-1

CDR3: CASSLSTTEAFF
DNA: TGCGCCAGCAGCTTGTCCACTACTGAAGCTTTCTTT
size: .
D: .
V: TRBV5-1
J: TRBJ1-1

CDR3: CASRGGPEGAGRAEAFF
DNA: TGTGCCAGCAGGGGAGGACCTGAAGGGGCAGGGAGGGCTGAAGCTTTCTTT
size: .
D: .
V: TRBV2
J: TRBJ1-1

CDR3: CASSPLGVATNEKLFF
DNA: TGTGCCAGCTCACCACTGGGAGTTGCAACTAATGAAAAACTGTTTTTT
size: .
D: .
V: TRBV18
J: TRBJ1-4

CDR3: CASSYSAGGVPQYF
DNA: TGTGCCAGCAGTTACTCAGCAGGGGGAGTTCCCCAGTACTTC
size: .
D: TRBD1
V: TRBV6-5
J: TRBJ2-5

CDR3: CASSVQGTNEKLFF
DNA: TGTGCCAGCAGCGTACAGGGAACTAATGAAAAACTGTTTTTT
size: .
D: .
V: TRBV9
J: TRBJ1-4

CDR3: CASSPGRDYNEQFF
DNA: TGCGCCAGCAGCCCCGGACGGGACTACAATGAGCAGTTCTTC
size: once
D: .
V: TRBV5-1
J: TRBJ2-1

CDR3: CASSPLAGGYNEQFF
DNA: TGTGCCAGCTCCCCCCTAGCGGGGGGATACAATGAGCAGTTCTTC
size: .
D: TRBD2
V: TRBV18
J: TRBJ2-1

CDR3: CASSPGTGGESGTF
DNA: TGCGCCAGCAGCCCGGGGACAGGGGGCGAATCGGGCACCTTC
size: .
D: TRBD1
V: TRBV5-1
J: TRBJ1-2

CDR3: CASSHSDRDYNEQFF
DNA: TGTGCCAGCAGCCATTCAGACAGGGACTACAATGAGCAGTTCTTC
size: .
D: TRBD1
V: TRBV14
J: TRBJ2-1

CDR3: CASSLAGGPPDTQYF
DNA: TGTGCCAGCAGCTTAGCGGGGGGGCCGCCAGATACGCAGTATTTT
size: few
D: .
V: TRBV11-1
J: TRBJ2-3

CDR3: CASSFRPGGRETQYF
DNA: TGTGCCAGCAGCTTCAGACCGGGGGGGCGAGAGACCCAGTACTTC
size: .
D: TRBD2
V: TRBV7-3
J: TRBJ2-5

CDR3: CASSIRQGGRTEAFF
DNA: TGTGCCAGCAGCATCCGACAGGGGGGGCGGACTGAAGCTTTCTTT
size: .
D: TRBD1
V: TRBV7-2
J: TRBJ1-1

CDR3: CASSVGTSSTDTQYF
DNA: TGTGCCAGCAGCGTAGGGACTAGCTCGACAGATACGCAGTATTTT
size: .
D: TRBD2
V: TRBV9
J: TRBJ2-3

CDR3: CASSPSGTGGPQPQHF
DNA: TGTGCCAGCTCACCAAGTGGGACAGGGGGTCCTCAGCCCCAGCATTTT
size: few
D: TRBD1
V: TRBV18
J: TRBJ1-5

CDR3: CASSYRTDSSYEQYF
DNA: TGTGCCAGCAGTTATCGGACAGACAGCTCCTACGAGCAGTACTTC
size: .
D: .
V: TRBV6-5
J: TRBJ2-7

CDR3: CASLGQGAGEKLFF
DNA: TGTGCCAGCCTCGGACAGGGGGCGGGAGAAAAACTGTTTTTT
size: .
D: TRBD1
V: TRBV27
J: TRBJ1-4

CDR3: CASKVAGNTGELFF
DNA: TGTGCCAGCAAGGTGGCGGGGAACACCGGGGAGCTGTTTTTT
size: .
D: .
V: TRBV6-5
J: TRBJ2-2

CDR3: CSVRTRGNTEAFF
DNA: TGCAGCGTACGAACACGGGGGAACACTGAAGCTTTCTTT
size: .
D: .
V: TRBV29-1
J: TRBJ1-1

CDR3: CATSLPARGEETQYF
DNA: TGTGCCACCAGCCTCCCAGCCAGGGGAGAAGAGACCCAGTACTTC
size: .
D: .
V: TRBV15
J: TRBJ2-5

CDR3: CASSQSGLRTDTQYF
DNA: TGTGCCAGCAGCCAAAGTGGGCTACGCACAGATACGCAGTATTTT
size: .
D: .
V: TRBV7-7
J: TRBJ2-3

CDR3: CAISEGQDTDTQYF
DNA: TGTGCCATCAGTGAGGGACAGGACACAGATACGCAGTATTTT
size: .
D: TRBD1
V: TRBV10-3
J: TRBJ2-3

CDR3: CAWGQNTEAFF
DNA: TGTGCCTGGGGACAGAACACTGAAGCTTTCTTT
size: .
D: .
V: TRBV30
J: TRBJ1-1

CDR3: CASSLLRDRDETQYF
DNA: TGTGCCAGCTCACTTCTCCGGGACAGGGATGAGACCCAGTACTTC
size: .
D: TRBD1
V: TRBV18
J: TRBJ2-5

CDR3: CASSYSQGTTNEKLFF
DNA: TGTGCCAGCAGTTATTCCCAGGGAACAACTAATGAAAAACTGTTTTTT
size: .
D: .
V: TRBV6-5
J: TRBJ1-4

CDR3: CATSSWLAEQETQYF
DNA: TGTGCCACCTCCTCTTGGCTAGCGGAACAAGAGACCCAGTACTTC
size: .
D: TRBD2
V: TRBV6-6
J: TRBJ2-5

CDR3: CASRETGEQPQHF
DNA: TGTGCCAGCAGAGAAACAGGGGAACAGCCCCAGCATTTT
size: .
D: TRBD1
V: TRBV28
J: TRBJ1-5

CDR3: CASSEGQGAGNEKLFF
DNA: TGTGCCAGCAGTGAAGGGCAGGGAGCGGGTAATGAAAAACTGTTTTTT
size: .
D: .
V: TRBV6-1
J: TRBJ1-4

CDR3: CASTPLDRGSNQPQHF
DNA: TGTGCCAGTACCCCCCTGGACAGGGGGAGCAATCAGCCCCAGCATTTT
size: .
D: TRBD1
V: TRBV19
J: TRBJ1-5

CDR3: CASREESSIHEQYF
DNA: TGCGCCAGCAGGGAGGAGAGTTCAATCCACGAGCAGTACTTC
size: .
D: .
V: TRBV5-1
J: TRBJ2-7

CDR3: CASSFGRAQYF
DNA: TGTGCCAGCAGCTTTGGCCGGGCCCAGTACTTC
size: .
D: .
V: TRBV7-2
J: TRBJ2-5

CDR3: CASSPEGDYNSPLHF
DNA: TGTGCCAGCAGCCCAGAGGGCGACTATAATTCACCCCTCCACTTT
size: .
D: .
V: TRBV7-9
J: TRBJ1-6

CDR3: CASSPPGQGPYGYTF
DNA: TGTGCCAGCTCACCACCGGGACAGGGTCCCTATGGCTACACCTTC
size: .
D: TRBD1
V: TRBV18
J: TRBJ1-2

CDR3: CAWFRYSSYNEQFF
DNA: TGTGCCTGGTTCAGGTACAGCTCCTACAATGAGCAGTTCTTC
size: .
D: .
V: TRBV30
J: TRBJ2-1

CDR3: CASSTKGDGSYEKLFF
DNA: TGTGCCAGCAGTACGAAGGGGGACGGAAGTTATGAAAAACTGTTTTTT
size: .
D: .
V: TRBV27
J: TRBJ1-4

CDR3: CASSRMEGPTEAFF
DNA: TGTGCCAGCTCCCGGATGGAGGGGCCCACTGAAGCTTTCTTT
size: .
D: .
V: TRBV18
J: TRBJ1-1

CDR3: CASSPGGGKGSNQPQHF
DNA: TGTGCCAGCAGCCCTGGGGGGGGGAAAGGAAGCAATCAGCCCCAGCATTTT
size: .
D: .
V: TRBV14
J: TRBJ1-5

CDR3: CASSLAAHFGANVLTF
DNA: TGTGCCAGCAGCTTAGCAGCGCATTTTGGGGCCAACGTCCTGACTTTC
size: .
D: .
V: TRBV7-2
J: TRBJ2-6

CDR3: CASSTNPSSGGSSEQFF
DNA: TGTGCCAGCAGCACAAACCCCTCTAGCGGGGGTTCGAGTGAGCAGTTCTTC
size: .
D: TRBD2
V: TRBV5-4
J: TRBJ2-1

CDR3: CASSSFPEEQFF
DNA: TGTGCCAGCAGCTCATTCCCCGAGGAGCAGTTCTTC
size: .
D: .
V: TRBV5-4
J: TRBJ2-1

CDR3: CASSSPANREQFF
DNA: TGTGCCAGCAGTTCACCAGCGAATCGTGAGCAGTTCTTC
size: .
D: .
V: TRBV27
J: TRBJ2-1

CDR3: CASGPAWGESTDTQYF
DNA: TGTGCTAGTGGTCCTGCCTGGGGGGAAAGCACAGATACGCAGTATTTT
size: few
D: .
V: TRBV12-5
J: TRBJ2-3

CDR3: CASSPLPGLAGLSTDTQYF
DNA: TGTGCCAGCTCACCACTACCGGGACTAGCGGGGCTCAGCACAGATACGCAGTATTTT
size: .
D: TRBD2
V: TRBV18
J: TRBJ2-3

CDR3: CASSTGANYGYTF
DNA: TGTGCCAGCAGCACAGGAGCTAACTATGGCTACACCTTC
size: .
D: .
V: TRBV14
J: TRBJ1-2

CDR3: CASSLVVGVGTGELFF
DNA: TGTGCCAGCAGCTTAGTGGTCGGGGTTGGCACCGGGGAGCTGTTTTTT
size: .
D: .
V: TRBV11-2
J: TRBJ2-2

CDR3: CASSVDRQIGNTIYF
DNA: TGTGCCAGCAGTGTAGACAGACAAATAGGAAACACCATATATTTT
size: .
D: .
V: TRBV6-5
J: TRBJ1-3

CDR3: CASSYGSNQPQHF
DNA: TGTGCCAGCAGTTACGGCAGCAATCAGCCCCAGCATTTT
size: .
D: .
V: TRBV6-6
J: TRBJ1-5